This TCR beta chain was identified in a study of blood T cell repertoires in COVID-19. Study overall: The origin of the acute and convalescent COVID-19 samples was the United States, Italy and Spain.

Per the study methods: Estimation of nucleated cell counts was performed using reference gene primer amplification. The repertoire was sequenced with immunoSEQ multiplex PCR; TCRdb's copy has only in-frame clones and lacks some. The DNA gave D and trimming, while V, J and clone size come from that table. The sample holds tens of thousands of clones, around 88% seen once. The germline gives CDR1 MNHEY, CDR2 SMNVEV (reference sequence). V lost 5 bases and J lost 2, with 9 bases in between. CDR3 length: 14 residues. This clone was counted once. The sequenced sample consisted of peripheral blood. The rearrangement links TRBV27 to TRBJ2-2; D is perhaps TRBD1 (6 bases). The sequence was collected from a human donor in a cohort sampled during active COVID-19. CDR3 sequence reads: CASSRTVNTGELFF. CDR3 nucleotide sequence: TGTGCCAGCAGTCGGACAGTCAACACCGGGGAGCTGTTTTTT.